Shown below are 17 T cell receptor beta chains from a single sample sequenced in a study of blood T cells in healthy people across ages. Sample-barcoded 5' priming and a J-beta primer mix drove a second PCR of about 7 to 12 cycles. TCRdb re-called the 5' RACE reads with MiXCR, one entry per CDR3 protein. Of around 800,000 distinct CDR3 sequences listed, around 62% are singletons. Sequencing input: blood. The receptors were sampled from a young man in good health.

The chain uses TRBV27 and TRBJ1-2; TRBD1 aligns across 9 bases. Germline CDR1 and CDR2: MNHEY and SMNVEV (reference sequence). The CDR3 totals 15 residues. V lost 5 bases, J lost 5 bases, and 9 bases stayed unmatched. This CDR3 is CASSLNTGGRYGYTF. CDR3 coding DNA: TGTGCCAGCAGTCTCAACACAGGGGGCCGGTATGGCTACACCTTC.

The rearrangement uses TRBV6-2 or TRBV6-3 and TRBJ2-3; D perhaps matches TRBD1 (6 bases). The CDR3 has 11 amino acids. V lost 5 bases and J 7 bases, leaving 7 bases between the germline ends. Germline CDR1 and CDR2: MNHEY and SVGEGT. CDR3 sequence reads: CASSQGYTQYF. The CDR3 region has the DNA TGTGCCAGCAGTCAGGGGTATACGCAGTATTTT.

The chain links TRBV6-5 to TRBJ2-7; weak D call: TRBD2 (5 bases). This CDR3 spans 19 amino acids. Trimming removed 2 bases at V and 6 bases at J, with 29 bases between. Germline lookup yields CDR1 MNHEY and CDR2 SVGAGI. The CDR3 nucleotides read TGTGCCAGCAGTTACCCCCTCCCAACAATAGAGGCCCTCGCGGGCGAGCAGTACTTC. Amino acid sequence: CASSYPLPTIEALAGEQYF.

The chain couples TRBV7-3 to TRBJ2-2; D not certain. Trimming pared 4 bases from V and 7 bases from J, leaving 16 bases between. The CDR3 is made up of 15 amino acids. From germline, CDR1 is SGHTA and CDR2 FQGTGA. The CDR3: CASSSGRAPGGELFF. CDR3 DNA sequence: TGTGCCAGCAGCTCAGGACGGGCCCCCGGCGGGGAGCTGTTTTTT.

In this sample, this clonotype turned up a few times. V gene TRBV14 combines with J gene TRBJ2-1, with 10 bases fitting TRBD2. The CDR3 has 17 residues. V dropped 0 bases and J dropped 7; count of bases not matched to a gene: 9. Germline CDR1 and CDR2: SGHDN and FVKESK. CDR3 loop: CASSQDWLAGVRNEQFF. In nucleotides, the CDR3 is TGTGCCAGCAGCCAAGATTGGCTAGCGGGGGTCAGGAATGAGCAGTTCTTC.

The chain uses TRBV20-1 and TRBJ2-7, with TRBD2 matching 8 bases. The CDR3 covers 14 residues. The V and J ends lost 1 base and 11 bases, in that order; junction bases with no gene match: 13. Per germline, CDR1 DFQATT and CDR2 SNEGSKA (reference sequence). The CDR3 region has the DNA TGCAGTGCTAGAGGTAGCGGGGCTCTTACGAGGGAGTACTTC. Its translation: CSARGSGALTREYF.

V and J are TRBV28 and TRBJ1-2, with 7 positions matching TRBD1. The CDR3 runs to 15 residues. Germline values: CDR1 MDHEN, CDR2 SYDVKM. With 7 bases clipped from V and 1 base from J, the junction kept 9 bases outside the gene matches. The CDR3 sequence is CASMSRDRVNYGYTF. The CDR3 DNA reads TGTGCCAGCATGAGCCGGGACAGAGTTAACTATGGCTACACCTTC.

V gene TRBV7-2 combines with J gene TRBJ2-1, with a tentative D call TRBD1 (5 bases). CDR3 length: 14 amino acids. Germline loops: CDR1 SGHTA, CDR2 FQGNSA. Trimming took off 5 bases at V and 7 bases at J, with 15 bases between the two ends. CDR3 region: CASSPQGWKNEQFF. The CDR3 DNA reads as TGTGCCAGCAGCCCGCAGGGTTGGAAGAATGAGCAGTTCTTC.

The genes are TRBV5-5 and TRBJ2-3, with 9 positions matching TRBD2. The V segment lost 4 bases and the J segment 5 bases; nucleotides outside the gene matches: 11. The CDR3 has 16 amino acids. Germline lookup yields CDR1 SGHKS and CDR2 YYEKEE (reference sequence). CDR3 amino acids: CASSPRGGSGVDTQYF. CDR3 nucleotides: TGTGCCAGCAGCCCGCGGGGGGGAAGCGGGGTAGATACGCAGTATTTT.

V and J are TRBV7-2 and TRBJ2-5; D possibly uses TRBD1 or TRBD2 (5 bases each). CDR3 size: 14 residues. Germline V CDR1 and CDR2: SGHTA, FQGNSA. V lost 1 base and J 1 base, leaving 7 bases between the germline ends. CDR3: CASSLDGGQETQYF. The CDR3 nucleotides read TGTGCCAGCAGCTTAGATGGGGGCCAAGAGACCCAGTACTTC.

J is TRBJ2-2 and V is TRBV12-3 or TRBV12-4, with D perhaps TRBD2 (5 bases). V lost 3 bases and J lost 6, with 11 bases in between. The CDR3 runs 14 residues. Here the CDR3 reads CASSLVGVAGELFF. Written as DNA, the CDR3 is TGTGCCAGCAGTTTGGTCGGGGTCGCCGGGGAGCTGTTTTTT.

This chain joins TRBV2 and TRBJ2-1; D gene uncertain. V was pared by 0 bases and J by 2 bases, with 5 bases between. The CDR3 extends over 14 amino acids. Germline V CDR1 and CDR2: SNHLY, FYNNEI. In nucleotides, the CDR3 is TGTGCCAGCAGTGAAGCTGGGGCCTACAATGAGCAGTTCTTC. Its protein is CASSEAGAYNEQFF.

The chain links TRBV7-2 to TRBJ1-1; TRBD1 is a possible D gene (6 bases). The CDR3 is 15 residues long. V dropped 5 bases and J dropped 0 bases, with 13 bases sitting between them. The germline gives CDR1 SGHTA, CDR2 FQGNSA. CDR3 in amino acids: CASSPRSGVNTEAFF. The CDR3, as DNA: TGTGCCAGCAGCCCTCGTTCAGGGGTGAACACTGAAGCTTTCTTT. The whole variable domain, remainder taken from reference TRBV7-2 and TRBJ1-1, is GAGVSQSPSNKVTEKGKDVELRCDPISGHTALYWYRQSLGQGLEFLIYFQGNSAPDKSGLPSDRFSAERTGGSVSTLTIQRTQQEDSAVYLCASSPRSGVNTEAFFGQGTRLTVV.

The chain is built from TRBV28 and TRBJ2-7; 9 nucleotides line up with TRBD1. The end of the DNA aligns better with TRBJ2-5, so the J call may be wrong. The CDR3 length is 15 residues. Germline assignment: CDR1 MDHEN and CDR2 SYDVKM. CDR3 in amino acids: CASSFAGQGVETQYF. The CDR3 DNA reads TGTGCCAGCAGTTTCGCGGGACAGGGTGTGGAGACCCAGTACTTC.

CDR3 bases: TGCGCCAGCAGCCAAGACCCCGCTCAGCCCCAGCATTTT. It yields the protein CASSQDPAQPQHF. The chain has TRBV4-3 and TRBJ1-5; D is unresolved. With 0 bases removed from V and 6 bases from J, the gap between germline ends came to 6 bases. Germline loops: CDR1 LGHNA, CDR2 YSLEER. The CDR3 has 13 amino acids.

DNA for the CDR3: TGTGCCAGCAGCCAAGATAGAGAGGGAGAGGGTATCTACGAGCAGTACTTC. Protein product: CASSQDREGEGIYEQYF. The chain combines TRBV3-1 with TRBJ2-7; a weak D match, TRBD2 (5 bases). This CDR3 has 17 amino acids. Germline CDR1 LGHDT, CDR2 YNNKEL (reference sequence). Deletions cut 0 bases from V and 3 bases from J, with 18 bases between.

J is TRBJ2-4 and V is TRBV6-6; TRBD2 might be the D (7 bases). The CDR3 has 15 amino acids. Between the trimmed V and J ends, which lost 6 bases and 1 base, there was a span of 13 bases. Per germline, CDR1 MNHNY and CDR2 SVGAGI (reference sequence). CDR3 coding DNA: TGTGCCAGCAGGACGGGGGGCCTTGCCAAAAACATTCAGTACTTC. Translated: CASRTGGLAKNIQYF.